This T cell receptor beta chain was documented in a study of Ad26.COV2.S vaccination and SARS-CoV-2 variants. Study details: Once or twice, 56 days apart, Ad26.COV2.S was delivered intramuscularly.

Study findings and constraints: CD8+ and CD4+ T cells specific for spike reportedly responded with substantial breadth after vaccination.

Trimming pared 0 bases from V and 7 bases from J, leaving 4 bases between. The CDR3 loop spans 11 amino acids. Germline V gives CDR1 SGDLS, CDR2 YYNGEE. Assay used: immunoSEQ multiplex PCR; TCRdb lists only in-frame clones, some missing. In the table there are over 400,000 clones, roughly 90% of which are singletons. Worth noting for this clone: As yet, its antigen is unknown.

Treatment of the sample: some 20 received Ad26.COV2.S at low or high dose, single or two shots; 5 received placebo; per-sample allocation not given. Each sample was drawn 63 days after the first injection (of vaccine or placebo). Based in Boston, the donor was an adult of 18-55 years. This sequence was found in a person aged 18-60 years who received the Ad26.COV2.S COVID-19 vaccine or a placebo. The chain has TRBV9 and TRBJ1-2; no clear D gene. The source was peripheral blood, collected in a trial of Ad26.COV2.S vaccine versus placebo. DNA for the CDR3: TGTGCCAGCAGCGTAGGAACTGGCTACACCTTC. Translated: CASSVGTGYTF.